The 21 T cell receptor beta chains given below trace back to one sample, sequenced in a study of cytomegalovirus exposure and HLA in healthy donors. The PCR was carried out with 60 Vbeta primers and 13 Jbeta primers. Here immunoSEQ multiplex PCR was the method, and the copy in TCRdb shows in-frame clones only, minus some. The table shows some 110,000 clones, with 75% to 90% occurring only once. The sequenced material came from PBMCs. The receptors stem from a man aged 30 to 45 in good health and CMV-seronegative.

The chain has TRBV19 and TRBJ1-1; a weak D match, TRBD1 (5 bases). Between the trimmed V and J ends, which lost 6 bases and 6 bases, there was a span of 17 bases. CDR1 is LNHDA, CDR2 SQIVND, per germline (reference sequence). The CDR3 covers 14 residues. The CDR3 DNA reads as TGTGCCAGTAGCACGGTCCGTGCGGGGGCTGAAGCTTTCTTT. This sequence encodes CASSTVRAGAEAFF.

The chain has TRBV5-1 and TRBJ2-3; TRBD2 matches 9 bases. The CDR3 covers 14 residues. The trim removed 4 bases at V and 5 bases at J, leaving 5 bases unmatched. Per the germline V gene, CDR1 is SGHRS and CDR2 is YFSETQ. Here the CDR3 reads CASSDLTSGDTQYF. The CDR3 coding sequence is TGCGCCAGCAGCGACCTGACTAGCGGAGATACGCAGTATTTT. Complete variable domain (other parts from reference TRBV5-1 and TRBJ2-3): KAGVTQTPRYLIKTRGQQVTLSCSPISGHRSVSWYQQTPGQGLQFLFEYFSETQRNKGNFPGRFSGRQFSNSRSEMNVSTLELGDSALYLCASSDLTSGDTQYFGPGTRLTVL.

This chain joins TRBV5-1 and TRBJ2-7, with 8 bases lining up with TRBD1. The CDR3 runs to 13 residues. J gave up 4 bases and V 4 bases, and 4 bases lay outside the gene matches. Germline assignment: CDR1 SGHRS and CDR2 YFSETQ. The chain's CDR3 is CASSTRGLYEQYF. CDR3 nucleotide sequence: TGCGCCAGCAGCACCAGGGGGCTGTACGAGCAGTACTTC.

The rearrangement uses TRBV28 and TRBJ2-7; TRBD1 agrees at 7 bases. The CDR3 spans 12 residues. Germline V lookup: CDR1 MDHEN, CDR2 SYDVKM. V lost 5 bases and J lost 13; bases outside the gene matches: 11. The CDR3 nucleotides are TGTGCCAGCAGTAACTCTGGACAGGTGGAATACTTC. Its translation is CASSNSGQVEYF. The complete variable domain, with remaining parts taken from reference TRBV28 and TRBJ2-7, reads DVKVTQSSRYLVKRTGEKVFLECVQDMDHENMFWYRQDPGLGLRLIYFSYDVKMKEKGDIPEGYSVSREKKERFSLILESASTNQTSMYLCASSNSGQVEYFGPGTRLTVT.

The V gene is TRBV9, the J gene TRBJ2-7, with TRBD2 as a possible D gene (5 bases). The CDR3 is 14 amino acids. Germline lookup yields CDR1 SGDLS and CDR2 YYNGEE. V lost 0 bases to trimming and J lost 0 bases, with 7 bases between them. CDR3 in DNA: TGTGCCAGCAGCGTAGATCGGGGCTCCTACGAGCAGTACTTC. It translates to CASSVDRGSYEQYF. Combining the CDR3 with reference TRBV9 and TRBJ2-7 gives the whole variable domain DSGVTQTPKHLITATGQRVTLRCSPRSGDLSVYWYQQSLDQGLQFLIQYYNGEERAKGNILERFSAQQFPDLHSELNLSSLELGDSALYFCASSVDRGSYEQYFGPGTRLTVT.

The CDR3 here is CASSTQGYQPQHF. The DNA of the CDR3 is TGTGCCAGCAGTACACAGGGTTATCAGCCCCAGCATTTT. This sequence joins TRBV6-5 and TRBJ1-5; D might be TRBD1 (6 bases). With 5 bases removed from V and 5 bases from J, the gap between germline ends came to 10 bases. In germline, CDR1 is MNHEY, CDR2 SVGAGI. The CDR3 spans 13 residues.

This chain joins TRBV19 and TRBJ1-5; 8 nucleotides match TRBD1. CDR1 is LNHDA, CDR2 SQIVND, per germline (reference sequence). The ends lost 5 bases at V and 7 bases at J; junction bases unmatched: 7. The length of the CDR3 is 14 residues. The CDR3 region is CASSSRTGLQPQHF. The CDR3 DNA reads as TGTGCCAGTAGTTCACGGACAGGGCTGCAGCCCCAGCATTTT.

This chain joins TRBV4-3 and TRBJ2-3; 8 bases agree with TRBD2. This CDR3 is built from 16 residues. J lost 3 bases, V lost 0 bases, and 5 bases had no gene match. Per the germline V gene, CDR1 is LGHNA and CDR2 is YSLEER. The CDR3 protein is CASSQDTSGKTDTQYF. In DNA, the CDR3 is TGCGCCAGCAGCCAAGATACTAGCGGAAAGACAGATACGCAGTATTTT.

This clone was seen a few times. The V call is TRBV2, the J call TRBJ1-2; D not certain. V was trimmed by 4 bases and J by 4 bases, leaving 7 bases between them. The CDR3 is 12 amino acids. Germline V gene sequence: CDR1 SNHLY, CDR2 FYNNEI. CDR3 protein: CASSVSLYGYTF. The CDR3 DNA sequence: TGTGCCAGCAGTGTAAGCCTCTATGGCTACACCTTC.

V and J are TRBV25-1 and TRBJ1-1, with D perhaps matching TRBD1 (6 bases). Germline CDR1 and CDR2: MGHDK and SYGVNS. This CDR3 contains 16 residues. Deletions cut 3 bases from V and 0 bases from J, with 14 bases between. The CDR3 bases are TGTGCCAGCAGTGAGAGGGTCGAGGGGGTGAACACTGAAGCTTTCTTT. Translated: CASSERVEGVNTEAFF.

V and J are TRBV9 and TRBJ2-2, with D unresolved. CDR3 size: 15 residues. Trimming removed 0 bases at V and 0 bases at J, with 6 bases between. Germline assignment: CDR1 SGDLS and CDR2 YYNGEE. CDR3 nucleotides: TGTGCCAGCAGCGTAGTTAGCACGAACACCGGGGAGCTGTTTTTT. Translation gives CASSVVSTNTGELFF.

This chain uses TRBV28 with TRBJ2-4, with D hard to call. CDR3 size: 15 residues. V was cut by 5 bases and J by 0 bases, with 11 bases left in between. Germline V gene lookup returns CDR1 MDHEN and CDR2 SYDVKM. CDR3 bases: TGTGCCAGCAGTCCGCGACTGTTAGCCAAAAACATTCAGTACTTC. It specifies CASSPRLLAKNIQYF.

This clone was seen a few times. CDR3 loop: CASSATIWTGQGGEQYF. The CDR3 nucleotides read TGTGCCAGCAGTGCTACAATCTGGACAGGGCAGGGGGGCGAGCAGTACTTC. The gene calls are TRBV6-1 and TRBJ2-7; 8 bases match TRBD1. J was trimmed by 6 bases and V by 4 bases; bases with no gene match: 17. The CDR3 spans 17 residues. The germline CDR1 and CDR2 sequences are MNHNS and SASEGT.

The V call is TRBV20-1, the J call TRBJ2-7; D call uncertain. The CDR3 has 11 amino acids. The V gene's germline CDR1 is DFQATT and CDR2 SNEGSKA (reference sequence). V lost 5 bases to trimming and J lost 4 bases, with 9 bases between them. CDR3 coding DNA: TGCAGTGCTTCCACGGTTTACGAGCAGTACTTC. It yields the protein CSASTVYEQYF.

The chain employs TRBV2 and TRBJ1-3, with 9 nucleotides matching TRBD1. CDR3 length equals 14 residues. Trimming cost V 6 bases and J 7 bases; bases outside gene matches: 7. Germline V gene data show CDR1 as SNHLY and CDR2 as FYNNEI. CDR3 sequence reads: CASRGLQGANTIYF. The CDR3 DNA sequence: TGTGCCAGCAGGGGGCTACAGGGGGCGAACACCATATATTTT.

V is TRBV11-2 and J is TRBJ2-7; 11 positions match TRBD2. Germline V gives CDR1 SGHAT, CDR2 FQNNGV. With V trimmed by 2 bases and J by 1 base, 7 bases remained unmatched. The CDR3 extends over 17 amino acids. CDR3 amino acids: CASSLLASGGLSYEQYF. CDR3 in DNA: TGTGCCAGCAGCTTATTGGCTAGCGGGGGGTTGTCCTACGAGCAGTACTTC.

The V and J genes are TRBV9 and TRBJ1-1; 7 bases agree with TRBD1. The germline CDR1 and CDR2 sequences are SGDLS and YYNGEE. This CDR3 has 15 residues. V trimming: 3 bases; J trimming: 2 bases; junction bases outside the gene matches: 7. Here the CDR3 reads CASSARWDSNTEAFF. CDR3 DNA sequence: TGTGCCAGCAGCGCCAGATGGGACAGTAACACTGAAGCTTTCTTT.

The CDR3 DNA follows: TGTGCCAGCAGTTTTGGGGGGACAGCCCCCTACGAGCAGTACTTC. This translates into CASSFGGTAPYEQYF. This sequence joins TRBV28 and TRBJ2-7; a weak D match, TRBD1 (7 bases). Germline V lookup: CDR1 MDHEN, CDR2 SYDVKM. The CDR3 spans 15 residues. Trimming removed 3 bases from V and 2 bases from J, with 14 bases in between. Full variable domain (outside the CDR3, taken from reference TRBV28 and TRBJ2-7): DVKVTQSSRYLVKRTGEKVFLECVQDMDHENMFWYRQDPGLGLRLIYFSYDVKMKEKGDIPEGYSVSREKKERFSLILESASTNQTSMYLCASSFGGTAPYEQYFGPGTRLTVT.

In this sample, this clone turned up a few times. CDR3 sequence reads: CASSQRDRQGQPQHF. The CDR3 coding sequence is TGCGCCAGCAGCCAAAGGGACCGACAGGGTCAGCCCCAGCATTTT. This sequence joins TRBV4-1 and TRBJ1-5, with 7 bases fitting TRBD1. The CDR3 is 15 residues long. Germline assignment: CDR1 MGHRA and CDR2 YSYEKL. Germline trimming cut 2 bases from V and 6 bases from J; bases unmatched to any gene: 7.

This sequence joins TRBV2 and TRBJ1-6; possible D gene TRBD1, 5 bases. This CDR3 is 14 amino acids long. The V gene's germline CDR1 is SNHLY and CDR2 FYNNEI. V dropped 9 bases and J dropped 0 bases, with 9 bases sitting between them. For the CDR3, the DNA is TGTGCCAGTACCGGGGGCTCCTATAATTCACCCCTCCACTTT. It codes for CASTGGSYNSPLHF.

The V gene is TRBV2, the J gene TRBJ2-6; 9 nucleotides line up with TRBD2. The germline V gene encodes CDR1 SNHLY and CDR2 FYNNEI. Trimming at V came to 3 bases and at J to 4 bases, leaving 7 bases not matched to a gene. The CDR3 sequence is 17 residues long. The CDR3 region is CASSDYTLAGGANVLTF. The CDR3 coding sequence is TGTGCCAGCAGTGATTATACGCTAGCGGGGGGGGCCAACGTCCTGACTTTC.